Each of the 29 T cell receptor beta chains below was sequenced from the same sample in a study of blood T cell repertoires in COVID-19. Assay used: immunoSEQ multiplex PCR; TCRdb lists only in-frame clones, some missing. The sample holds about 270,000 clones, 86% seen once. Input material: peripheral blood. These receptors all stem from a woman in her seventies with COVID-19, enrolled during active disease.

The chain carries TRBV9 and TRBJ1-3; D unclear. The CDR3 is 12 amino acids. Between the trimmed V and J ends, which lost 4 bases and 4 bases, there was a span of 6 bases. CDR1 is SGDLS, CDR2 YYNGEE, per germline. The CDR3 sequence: CASSPGGNTIYF. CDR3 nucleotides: TGTGCCAGCAGCCCGGGAGGAAACACCATATATTTT.

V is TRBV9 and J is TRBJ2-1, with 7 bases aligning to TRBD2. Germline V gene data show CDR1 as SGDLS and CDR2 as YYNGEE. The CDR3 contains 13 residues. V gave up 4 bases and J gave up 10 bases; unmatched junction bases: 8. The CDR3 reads CASSITSEGEQFF. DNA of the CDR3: TGTGCCAGCAGCATTACTAGCGAGGGCGAGCAGTTCTTC.

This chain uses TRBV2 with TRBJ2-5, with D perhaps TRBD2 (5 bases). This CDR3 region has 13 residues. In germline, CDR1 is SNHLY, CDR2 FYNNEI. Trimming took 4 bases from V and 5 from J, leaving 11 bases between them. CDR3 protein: CASSGAERETQYF. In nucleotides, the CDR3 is TGTGCCAGCAGTGGAGCGGAGCGGGAGACCCAGTACTTC. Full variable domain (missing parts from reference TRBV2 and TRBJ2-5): EPEVTQTPSHQVTQMGQEVILRCVPISNHLYFYWYRQILGQKVEFLVSFYNNEISEKSEIFDDQFSVERPDGSNFTLKIRSTKLEDSAMYFCASSGAERETQYFGPGTRLLVL.

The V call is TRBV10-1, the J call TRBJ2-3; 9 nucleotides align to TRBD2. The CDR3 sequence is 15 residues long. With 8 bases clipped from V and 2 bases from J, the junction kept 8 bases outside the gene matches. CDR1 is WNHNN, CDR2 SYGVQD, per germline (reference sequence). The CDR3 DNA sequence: TGCGCCAGCGGGGCTAGCGGGGACCCCACAGATACGCAGTATTTT. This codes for CASGASGDPTDTQYF.

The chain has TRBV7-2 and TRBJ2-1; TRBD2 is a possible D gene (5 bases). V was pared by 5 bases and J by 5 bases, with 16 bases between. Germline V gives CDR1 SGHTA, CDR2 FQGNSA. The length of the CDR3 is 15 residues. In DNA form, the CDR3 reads TGTGCCAGCAGCCTAAGCCCTTTAGCGAACAATGAGCAGTTCTTC. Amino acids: CASSLSPLANNEQFF.

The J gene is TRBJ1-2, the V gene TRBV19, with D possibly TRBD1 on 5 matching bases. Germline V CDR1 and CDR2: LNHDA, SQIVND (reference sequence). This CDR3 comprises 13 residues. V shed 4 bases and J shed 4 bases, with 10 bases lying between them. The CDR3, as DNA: TGTGCCAGTAGTACGGGACTACTCTATGGCTACACCTTC. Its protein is CASSTGLLYGYTF.

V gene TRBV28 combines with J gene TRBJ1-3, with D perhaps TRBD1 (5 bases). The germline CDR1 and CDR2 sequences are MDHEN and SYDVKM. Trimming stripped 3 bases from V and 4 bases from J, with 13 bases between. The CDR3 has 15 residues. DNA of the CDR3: TGTGCCAGCAGTTTCGGGGGTGACTACGGAAACACCATATATTTT. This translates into CASSFGGDYGNTIYF.

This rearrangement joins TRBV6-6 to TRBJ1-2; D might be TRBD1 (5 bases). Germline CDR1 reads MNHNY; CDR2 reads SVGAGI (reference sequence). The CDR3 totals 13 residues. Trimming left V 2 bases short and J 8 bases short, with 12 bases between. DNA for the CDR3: TGTGCCAGCAGTTACGAAGGGGTGGGCGGCTACACCTTC. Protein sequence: CASSYEGVGGYTF.

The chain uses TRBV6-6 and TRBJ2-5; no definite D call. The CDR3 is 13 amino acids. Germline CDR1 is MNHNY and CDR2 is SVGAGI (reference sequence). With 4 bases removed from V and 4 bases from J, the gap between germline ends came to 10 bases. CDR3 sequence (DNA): TGTGCCAGCAGTTCGGGTTTGGTAGAGACCCAGTACTTC. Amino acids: CASSSGLVETQYF.

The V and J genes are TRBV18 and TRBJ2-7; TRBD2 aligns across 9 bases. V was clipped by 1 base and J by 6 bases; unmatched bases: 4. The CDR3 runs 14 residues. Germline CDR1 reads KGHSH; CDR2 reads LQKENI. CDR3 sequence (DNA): TGTGCCAGCTCACCACAGAGCGGGGGGAGCGAGCAGTACTTC. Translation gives CASSPQSGGSEQYF.

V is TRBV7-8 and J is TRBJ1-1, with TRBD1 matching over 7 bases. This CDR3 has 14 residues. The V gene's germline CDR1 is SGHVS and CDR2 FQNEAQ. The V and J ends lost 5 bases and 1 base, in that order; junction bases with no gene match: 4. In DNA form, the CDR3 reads TGTGCCAGCAGCCTTCGACAGGGGAACACTGAAGCTTTCTTT. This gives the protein CASSLRQGNTEAFF.

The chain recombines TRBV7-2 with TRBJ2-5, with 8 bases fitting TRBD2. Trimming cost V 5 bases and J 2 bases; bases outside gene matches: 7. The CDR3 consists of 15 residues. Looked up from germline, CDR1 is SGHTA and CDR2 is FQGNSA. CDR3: CASSRSGVLQETQYF. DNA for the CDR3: TGTGCCAGCAGCCGTAGCGGGGTGTTACAAGAGACCCAGTACTTC.

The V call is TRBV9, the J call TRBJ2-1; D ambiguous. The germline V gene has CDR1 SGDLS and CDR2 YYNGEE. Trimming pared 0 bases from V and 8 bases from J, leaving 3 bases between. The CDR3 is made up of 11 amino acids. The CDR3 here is CASSVGDEQFF. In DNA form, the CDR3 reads TGTGCCAGCAGCGTAGGAGATGAGCAGTTCTTC.

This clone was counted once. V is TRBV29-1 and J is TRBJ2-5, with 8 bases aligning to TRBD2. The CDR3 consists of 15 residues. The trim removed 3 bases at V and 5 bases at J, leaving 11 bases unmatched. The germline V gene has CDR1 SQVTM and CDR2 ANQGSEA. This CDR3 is CSVESNRGGPETQYF. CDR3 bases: TGCAGCGTTGAGTCGAATCGGGGGGGCCCCGAGACCCAGTACTTC.

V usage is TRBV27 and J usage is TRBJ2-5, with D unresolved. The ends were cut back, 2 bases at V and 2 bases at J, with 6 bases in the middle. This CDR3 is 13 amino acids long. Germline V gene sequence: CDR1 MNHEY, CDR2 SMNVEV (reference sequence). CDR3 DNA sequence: TGTGCCAGCAGTTTACTCGGGCAAGAGACCCAGTACTTC. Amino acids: CASSLLGQETQYF.

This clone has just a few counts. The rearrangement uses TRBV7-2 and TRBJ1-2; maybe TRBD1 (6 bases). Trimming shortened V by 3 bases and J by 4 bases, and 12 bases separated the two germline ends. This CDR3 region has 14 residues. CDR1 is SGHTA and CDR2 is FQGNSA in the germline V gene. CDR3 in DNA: TGTGCCAGCAGCTTGGACGCACAGGGCTATGGCTACACCTTC. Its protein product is CASSLDAQGYGYTF.

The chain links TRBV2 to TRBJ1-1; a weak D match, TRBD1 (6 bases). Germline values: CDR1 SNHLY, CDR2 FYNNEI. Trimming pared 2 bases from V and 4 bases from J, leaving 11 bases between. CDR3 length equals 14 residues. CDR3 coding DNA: TGTGCCAGCAGTGAATGGCAGGGGCTCACTGAAGCTTTCTTT. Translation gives CASSEWQGLTEAFF.

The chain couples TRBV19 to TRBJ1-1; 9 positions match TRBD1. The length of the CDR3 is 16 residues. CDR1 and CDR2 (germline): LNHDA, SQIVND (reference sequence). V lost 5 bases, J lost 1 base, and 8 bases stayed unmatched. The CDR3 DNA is TGTGCCAGTAGTGTCCCCCCGGGACAGGGGAACACTGAAGCTTTCTTT. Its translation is CASSVPPGQGNTEAFF.

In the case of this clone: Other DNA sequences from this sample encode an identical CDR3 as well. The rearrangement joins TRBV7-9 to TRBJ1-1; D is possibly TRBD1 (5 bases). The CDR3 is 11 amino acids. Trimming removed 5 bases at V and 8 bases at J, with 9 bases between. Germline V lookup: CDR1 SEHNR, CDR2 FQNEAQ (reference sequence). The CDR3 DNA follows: TGTGCCAGCAGCATTGGGGGGGAAGCTTTCTTT. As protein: CASSIGGEAFF. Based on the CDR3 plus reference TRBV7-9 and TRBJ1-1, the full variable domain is DTGVSQNPRHKITKRGQNVTFRCDPISEHNRLYWYRQTLGQGPEFLTYFQNEAQLEKSRLLSDRFSAERPKGSFSTLEIQRTEQGDSAMYLCASSIGGEAFFGQGTRLTVV.

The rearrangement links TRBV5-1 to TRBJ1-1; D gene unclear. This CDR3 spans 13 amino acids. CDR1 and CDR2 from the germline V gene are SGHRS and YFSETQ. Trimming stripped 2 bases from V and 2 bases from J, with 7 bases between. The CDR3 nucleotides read TGCGCCAGCAGCTTCGTGAGTAACACTGAAGCTTTCTTT. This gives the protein CASSFVSNTEAFF.

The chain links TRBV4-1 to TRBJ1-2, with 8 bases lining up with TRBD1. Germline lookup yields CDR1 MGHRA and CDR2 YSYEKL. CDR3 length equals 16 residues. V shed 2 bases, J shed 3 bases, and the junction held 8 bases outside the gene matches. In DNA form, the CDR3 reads TGCGCCAGCAGCCAATTCGTCGACAGGGGAGACTATGGCTACACCTTC. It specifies CASSQFVDRGDYGYTF.

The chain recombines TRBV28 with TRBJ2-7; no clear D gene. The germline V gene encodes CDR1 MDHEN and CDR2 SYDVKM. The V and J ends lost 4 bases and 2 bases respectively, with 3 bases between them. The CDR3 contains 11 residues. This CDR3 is CASSSTYEQYF. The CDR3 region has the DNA TGTGCCAGCAGTTCAACCTACGAGCAGTACTTC.

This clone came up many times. CDR3 sequence (DNA): TGTGCCAGCTGGGTTTGGGGGACAGGGCGTCCAGATACGCAGTATTTT. Translated: CASWVWGTGRPDTQYF. The chain couples TRBV2 to TRBJ2-3; TRBD1 aligns across 9 bases. CDR3 length: 16 residues. V dropped 8 bases and J dropped 4; count of bases not matched to a gene: 13. In germline, CDR1 is SNHLY, CDR2 FYNNEI.

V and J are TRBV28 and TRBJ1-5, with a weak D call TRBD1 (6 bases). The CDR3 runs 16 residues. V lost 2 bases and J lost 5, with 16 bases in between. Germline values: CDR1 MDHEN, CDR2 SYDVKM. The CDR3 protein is CASSLVFGGRDQPQHF. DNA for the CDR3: TGTGCCAGCAGTTTAGTATTCGGGGGGCGGGATCAGCCCCAGCATTTT.

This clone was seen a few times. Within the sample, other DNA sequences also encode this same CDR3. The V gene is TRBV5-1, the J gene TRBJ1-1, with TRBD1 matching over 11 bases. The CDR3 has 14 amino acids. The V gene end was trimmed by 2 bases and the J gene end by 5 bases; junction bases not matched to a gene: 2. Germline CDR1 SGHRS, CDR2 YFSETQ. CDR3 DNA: TGCGCCAGCAGCTTCGGGACAGGGGGTACTGAAGCTTTCTTT. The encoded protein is CASSFGTGGTEAFF.

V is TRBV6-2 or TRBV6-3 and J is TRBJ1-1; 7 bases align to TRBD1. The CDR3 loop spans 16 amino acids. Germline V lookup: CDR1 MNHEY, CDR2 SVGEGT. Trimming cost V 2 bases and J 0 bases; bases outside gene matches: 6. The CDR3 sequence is CASSYGGGLVNTEAFF. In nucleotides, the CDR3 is TGTGCCAGCAGTTACGGAGGGGGCCTAGTGAACACTGAAGCTTTCTTT.

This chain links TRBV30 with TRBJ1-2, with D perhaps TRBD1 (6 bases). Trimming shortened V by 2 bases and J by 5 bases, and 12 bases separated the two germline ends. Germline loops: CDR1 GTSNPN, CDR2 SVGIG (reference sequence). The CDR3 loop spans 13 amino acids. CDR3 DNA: TGTGCCTGGAGTCAAGGGGGTAGATATGGCTACACCTTC. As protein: CAWSQGGRYGYTF.

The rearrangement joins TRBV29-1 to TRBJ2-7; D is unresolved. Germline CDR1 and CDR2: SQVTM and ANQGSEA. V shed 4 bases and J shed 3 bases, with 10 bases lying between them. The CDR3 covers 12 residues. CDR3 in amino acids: CSVGEQFYEQYF. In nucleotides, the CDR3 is TGCAGCGTTGGAGAACAGTTCTACGAGCAGTACTTC.

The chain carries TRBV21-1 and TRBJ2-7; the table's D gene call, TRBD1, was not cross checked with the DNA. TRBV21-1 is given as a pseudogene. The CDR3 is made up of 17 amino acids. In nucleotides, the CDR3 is TGTGCCAGCACCCCGCGCGTCTCAGGGGTGTTCCCTTACGAGCAGTACTTC. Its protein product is CASTPRVSGVFPYEQYF.